The 13 T cell receptor beta chains in this list originate from one sample, sequenced in a study of blood T cell repertoires in COVID-19. Sequencing used immunoSEQ multiplex PCR; TCRdb keeps in-frame clones, though not all of them. This table has approximately 70,000 clones, less than 95% appearing once. Sequenced input: peripheral blood. The receptor set was obtained from an older woman with active COVID-19.

The chain combines TRBV7-9 with TRBJ2-5, with D perhaps matching TRBD1 (6 bases). Deletions cut 0 bases from V and 3 bases from J, with 8 bases between. This CDR3 contains 14 residues. From germline, CDR1 is SEHNR and CDR2 FQNEAQ (reference sequence). In nucleotides, the CDR3 is TGTGCCAGCAGCTTAGCAAAGGGGGAAGAGACCCAGTACTTC. Amino acids: CASSLAKGEETQYF. Full variable domain (remainder filled in from reference TRBV7-9 and TRBJ2-5): DTGVSQNPRHKITKRGQNVTFRCDPISEHNRLYWYRQTLGQGPEFLTYFQNEAQLEKSRLLSDRFSAERPKGSFSTLEIQRTEQGDSAMYLCASSLAKGEETQYFGPGTRLLVL.

V and J are TRBV6-5 and TRBJ2-1; 13 bases match TRBD2. Germline CDR1 and CDR2: MNHEY and SVGAGI. Unmatched junction bases numbered 9, after V lost 11 bases and J lost 5 bases. The CDR3 loop spans 15 amino acids. CDR3 nucleotides: TGTGCCGGCTCGGAGGGGACTAGCGGGAACAATGAGCAGTTCTTC. The encoded protein is CAGSEGTSGNNEQFF.

The rearrangement uses TRBV19 and TRBJ2-2; 11 bases line up with TRBD1. Per the germline V gene, CDR1 is LNHDA and CDR2 is SQIVND (reference sequence). The CDR3 consists of 17 residues. V lost 5 bases to trimming and J lost 2 bases; unmatched junction nucleotides: 7. CDR3 region: CASSLKGQGVNTGELFF. For the CDR3, the DNA is TGTGCCAGTAGTTTAAAGGGACAGGGGGTCAACACCGGGGAGCTGTTTTTT. The whole variable domain, filled in from reference TRBV19 and TRBJ2-2, reads DGGITQSPKYLFRKEGQNVTLSCEQNLNHDAMYWYRQDPGQGLRLIYYSQIVNDFQKGDIAEGYSVSREKKESFPLTVTSAQKNPTAFYLCASSLKGQGVNTGELFFGEGSRLTVL.

The rearrangement joins TRBV2 to TRBJ2-2; D gene uncertain. In germline, CDR1 is SNHLY, CDR2 FYNNEI. CDR3 length: 13 amino acids. V lost 5 bases, J lost 5 bases, and 9 bases lay in between. CDR3: CASSSTRTGELFF. The CDR3 region has the DNA TGTGCCAGCAGTTCCACAAGAACCGGGGAGCTGTTTTTT. Together with reference TRBV2 and TRBJ2-2, the CDR3 gives the full variable domain: EPEVTQTPSHQVTQMGQEVILRCVPISNHLYFYWYRQILGQKVEFLVSFYNNEISEKSEIFDDQFSVERPDGSNFTLKIRSTKLEDSAMYFCASSSTRTGELFFGEGSRLTVL.

The chain recombines TRBV7-9 with TRBJ2-7, with D possibly matching TRBD1 (5 bases). CDR1 is SEHNR and CDR2 is FQNEAQ in the germline V gene (reference sequence). Trimming cost V 5 bases and J 0 bases, with 11 bases left between them. There are 14 residues in the CDR3. CDR3 nucleotides: TGTGCCAGCAGCCTAACGACAGTCTCCTACGAGCAGTACTTC. Its protein product is CASSLTTVSYEQYF.

The gene calls are TRBV5-1 and TRBJ1-4; D is ambiguous. The CDR3 sequence is 15 residues long. V lost 4 bases to trimming and J lost 2 bases, with 12 bases between them. Germline V gene sequence: CDR1 SGHRS, CDR2 YFSETQ. The DNA for the CDR3 is TGCGCCAGCAGCCTGGAAGCGGATACTAATGAAAAACTGTTTTTT. This encodes CASSLEADTNEKLFF.

This sequence joins TRBV11-2 and TRBJ2-7; 12 nucleotides match TRBD2. The CDR3 has 15 residues. Germline lookup yields CDR1 SGHAT and CDR2 FQNNGV. The V gene end was trimmed by 5 bases and the J gene end by 1 base; junction bases not matched to a gene: 3. Here the CDR3 DNA reads TGTGCCAGCAGCGGCGGACTAGCGGGGTCCTACGAGCAGTACTTC. Translating it yields CASSGGLAGSYEQYF.

Here the CDR3 DNA reads TGTGCCAGCAGTTTAATCATTCCGGGGTCAGATACGCAGTATTTT. Protein sequence: CASSLIIPGSDTQYF. The chain links TRBV27 to TRBJ2-3; D possibly corresponds to TRBD2 (5 bases). Germline-derived CDR1 and CDR2 are MNHEY and SMNVEV (reference sequence). Trimming took off 2 bases at V and 4 bases at J, with 13 bases between the two ends. The CDR3 has 15 amino acids.

The chain carries TRBV27 and TRBJ1-2; 9 nucleotides agree with TRBD1. This CDR3 has 15 amino acids. Trimming took 4 bases from V and 0 from J; bases not matched to a gene: 3. CDR1 is MNHEY, CDR2 SMNVEV, per germline (reference sequence). The CDR3 DNA reads TGTGCCAGCAGTTCCGGGACAGGGACTAACTATGGCTACACCTTC. Protein sequence: CASSSGTGTNYGYTF.

The chain carries TRBV18 and TRBJ2-3, with a tentative D call TRBD1 (6 bases). V was pared by 4 bases and J by 2 bases, with 16 bases between. This CDR3 has 16 residues. Germline V gene sequence: CDR1 KGHSH, CDR2 LQKENI. The CDR3 sequence: CASSRTQGSNTDTQYF. The CDR3, as DNA: TGTGCCAGCTCACGAACGCAGGGGTCGAACACAGATACGCAGTATTTT.

CDR3 protein: CASSTTNTGELFF. CDR3 DNA sequence: TGTGCCAGCAGCACAACGAACACCGGGGAGCTGTTTTTT. The V call is TRBV7-6, the J call TRBJ2-2; D not certain. V dropped 5 bases and J dropped 0 bases, with 4 bases sitting between them. Germline lookup yields CDR1 SGHVS and CDR2 FNYEAQ. The CDR3 has 13 residues.

This clone was found a few times. CDR3 in amino acids: CASSWGQNTEAFF. The DNA for the CDR3 is TGTGCCAGCAGCTGGGGACAGAACACTGAAGCTTTCTTT. The chain uses TRBV5-4 and TRBJ1-1; possible D gene TRBD1, 6 bases. The CDR3 spans 13 residues. Looked up from germline, CDR1 is SGHNT and CDR2 is YYREEE (reference sequence). V was trimmed by 3 bases and J by 1 base, leaving 7 bases between them.

The genes are TRBV2 and TRBJ1-2, with D possibly TRBD1 on 6 matching bases. V lost 5 bases and J 10 bases, leaving 14 bases between the germline ends. This CDR3 spans 12 amino acids. Per the germline V gene, CDR1 is SNHLY and CDR2 is FYNNEI. The CDR3 loop is CASSPQTGDYTF. The CDR3 region has the DNA TGTGCCAGCAGTCCACAGACAGGAGACTACACCTTC.